Listed here are 10 T cell receptor beta chains from one sample, sequenced in a study of breast tumors, draining lymph nodes, adjacent tissues. The lymph nodes were axillary draining lymph nodes from breast cancer patients. TCRdb analysed the multiplex PCR reads with MiXCR anew, one entry per CDR3 protein. In the table there are 200,000 or so distinct CDR3 sequences, approximately 30% of which are singletons. Sequenced input: axillary lymph node tissue. The receptors shown here come from a female donor with breast cancer. Some clones in this sample may be carry-over from other donors' samples.

The CDR3 region is CASSIAEGLNSPLHF. For the CDR3, the DNA is TGTGCCAGTAGTATAGCTGAAGGGCTTAATTCACCCCTCCACTTT. The chain carries TRBV7-8 and TRBJ1-6; D unclear. V was cut by 9 bases and J by 6 bases, with 18 bases left in between. Germline-derived CDR1 and CDR2 are SGHVS and FQNEAQ. The CDR3 extends over 15 amino acids. Looking up the rest from reference TRBV7-8 and TRBJ1-6 gives the full variable domain: GAGVSQSPRYKVAKRGQDVALRCDPISGHVSLFWYQQALGQGPEFLTYFQNEAQLDKSGLPSDRFFAERPEGSVSTLKIQRTQQEDSAVYLCASSIAEGLNSPLHFGNGTRLTVT.

At least ten counts were recorded for this clonotype. The rearrangement uses TRBV11-1 and TRBJ2-2; D perhaps matches TRBD2 (5 bases). The CDR3 loop spans 15 amino acids. Germline V gene data show CDR1 as SGHAT and CDR2 as FQDESV (reference sequence). The germline V and J ends were trimmed by 5 bases and 0 bases, with 10 bases remaining between them. CDR3 residues: CASSHTRANTGELFF. The CDR3 nucleotides read TGTGCCAGCAGCCACACTAGGGCGAACACCGGGGAGCTGTTTTTT.

This clonotype was seen repeatedly, ten times or more. CDR3 in amino acids: CASSFSGRGANVLTF. The CDR3 region has the DNA TGTGCCAGCAGTTTCTCGGGTCGGGGGGCCAACGTCCTGACTTTC. The chain employs TRBV12-3 or TRBV12-4 and TRBJ2-6; D uncertain. The CDR3 sequence is 15 residues long. V shed 3 bases and J shed 4 bases, with 10 bases lying between them.

At least ten counts were recorded for this clonotype. The genes are TRBV7-2 and TRBJ2-3, with 13 bases lining up with TRBD2. CDR1 is SGHTA, CDR2 FQGNSA, per germline. V lost 3 bases to trimming and J lost 6 bases; unmatched junction nucleotides: 9. The length of the CDR3 is 17 residues. The CDR3 spells CASSFATSGRAGDTQYF. DNA of the CDR3: TGTGCCAGCAGCTTCGCTACTAGCGGGAGGGCCGGGGATACGCAGTATTTT. Full variable domain (rest looked up from reference TRBV7-2 and TRBJ2-3): GAGVSQSPSNKVTEKGKDVELRCDPISGHTALYWYRQSLGQGLEFLIYFQGNSAPDKSGLPSDRFSAERTGGSVSTLTIQRTQQEDSAVYLCASSFATSGRAGDTQYFGPGTRLTVL.

The chain carries TRBV7-2 and TRBJ2-1; perhaps D is TRBD1 or TRBD2 (5 bases each). The CDR3 has 15 residues. The V end was cut by 5 bases, the J end by 8 bases, with 19 bases between. The germline gives CDR1 SGHTA, CDR2 FQGNSA. In DNA form, the CDR3 reads TGTGCCAGCAGCCCCTTTGGGGGTCGGGCCTATGAGCAGTTCTTC. It yields the protein CASSPFGGRAYEQFF.

This clonotype came up many times. The chain is built from TRBV6-5 and TRBJ1-2; D gene unclear. The CDR3 runs to 13 residues. Trimming shortened V by 6 bases and J by 4 bases, and 12 bases separated the two germline ends. Germline V CDR1 and CDR2: MNHEY, SVGAGI. The CDR3 reads CASSQTAAYGYTF. The CDR3 coding sequence is TGTGCCAGCAGCCAGACTGCCGCCTATGGCTACACCTTC.

Notes on this clonotype: This may come from a read error, since a much larger clone is one base off. The chain recombines TRBV6-5 with TRBJ2-7, with D unclear. Deletions cut 7 bases from V and 3 bases from J, with 10 bases between. CDR3 size: 12 residues. CDR1 is MNHEY and CDR2 is SVGAGI in the germline V gene. The CDR3 sequence is CASNPDGYEQYF. The CDR3 region has the DNA TGTGCCAGCAACCCCGATGGCTACGAGCAGTACTTC.

This clonotype was seen only a few times. Possible read error: a much larger clone is one base away. The chain has TRBV20-1 and TRBJ2-1, with TRBD1 as a possible D gene (6 bases). This CDR3 contains 13 residues. Germline lookup yields CDR1 DFQATT and CDR2 SNEGSKA (reference sequence). The CDR3 protein is CSASSRTANAQFF. For the CDR3, the DNA is TGCAGTGCTAGCTCTCGGACAGCCAATGCGCAGTTCTTC.

This clonotype was seen more than once but under ten times. The genes are TRBV7-3 and TRBJ1-1, with 9 positions matching TRBD1. This CDR3 has 14 amino acids. Per the germline V gene, CDR1 is SGHTA and CDR2 is FQGTGA. With 5 bases clipped from V and 1 base from J, the junction kept 2 bases outside the gene matches. Here the CDR3 DNA reads TGTGCCAGCAGCAAGGGACAGGGGAACACTGAAGCTTTCTTT. Translating gives CASSKGQGNTEAFF.

With respect to this clonotype: A read error may produce the germline difference seen at one junction end. The V call is TRBV7-9, the J call TRBJ1-2; D is undetermined. The CDR3 loop spans 15 amino acids. Germline assignment: CDR1 SEHNR and CDR2 FQNEAQ (reference sequence). The CDR3 sequence: CAISRAGSRSLGYPF. The DNA of the CDR3 is TGTGCCATCAGCCGGGCCGGCAGCCGGTCCTTGGGCTACCCCTTC.